These 29 T cell receptor delta chains were sequenced from one sample in a study of gammadelta T cells in human blood. TCRdb called clones anew from the RT-PCR reads with CATT. The sample carries about 720 delta-chain clones, over 55% recorded once. What was sequenced was Vgamma9Vdelta2 gamma-delta T cells from cord blood. These receptor sequences come from a newborn.

By proportion, this clone is medium-sized. Possible read error: a much larger clone is one base away. The same CDR3 is also encoded by other DNA sequences in this sample. This sequence joins TRDV2 and TRDJ1; 11 bases are a match to TRDD3. Germline V gives CDR1 GEAIGNYY, CDR2 EKD. CDR3 length equals 17 residues. The CDR3 region is CACGRGGYGGYTDKLIF. Here the CDR3 DNA reads TGTGCCTGTGGCCGTGGGGGATACGGGGGATACACTGATAAACTCATCTTT.

Regarding this clone: A far larger clone differs by one base, so this is likely a read error. Other nucleotide sequences in the sample specify the same CDR3. The chain joins TRDV2 to TRDJ1; 13 nucleotides agree with TRDD3. Germline assignment: CDR1 GEAIGNYY and CDR2 EKD. The length of the CDR3 is 16 residues. CDR3 amino acids: CACDVLGDTYTDKLIF. CDR3 bases: TGTGCCTGTGACGTACTGGGGGATACGTACACAGATAAACTCATCTTT.

This clone has just a few counts. This may be a read error: a much more frequent sequence differs by one nucleotide. The sample carries other DNA sequences with the same CDR3. V gene TRDV2 combines with J gene TRDJ1, with TRDD3 matching 8 bases. The V gene's germline CDR1 is GEAIGNYY and CDR2 EKD. The CDR3 contains 20 residues. The CDR3 loop reads CACAIKILGGRSLYTDKLIF. In DNA, the CDR3 is TGTGCCTGTGCCATAAAAATACTGGGGGGACGCAGCCTGTACACTGATAAACTCATCTTT.

This clone was picked up one time. A far larger clone is just one base off, so this is likely a read error. The sample carries other DNA sequences with the same CDR3. The V call is TRDV2, the J call TRDJ1, with 8 nucleotides matching TRDD3. Germline CDR1 reads GEAIGNYY; CDR2 reads EKD. The CDR3 covers 20 residues. CDR3 coding DNA: TGTGCCTGTGCCATAAAAATACTGGGGGGACGCAGCCTGTACACAGATAAACTCATCTTT. It codes for CACAIKILGGRSLYTDKLIF.

Comment on this clone: A far more abundant clone sits one base away, making this likely a read error. The same CDR3 can be traced to other DNA sequences in this sample. This rearrangement joins TRDV2 to TRDJ3; TRDD3 is a possible D gene (5 bases). CDR1 GEAIGNYY and CDR2 EKD come from the germline V gene. Trimming removed 0 bases at V and 0 bases at J, with 8 bases between. The CDR3 has 17 amino acids. CDR3 DNA: TGTGCCTGTGACACCTGGGGACCCTCCTGGGACACCCGACAGATGTTTTTC. Its translation: CACDTWGPSWDTRQMFF.

About this clone: Sequence at one end of the junction differs from germline and may be a read error. This chain uses TRDV2 with TRDJ3, with 10 positions matching TRDD3. Germline V gene lookup returns CDR1 GEAIGNYY and CDR2 EKD. The CDR3 sequence is 20 residues long. The CDR3 loop reads CASDTLLGDSSSWDTRQMFF. DNA for the CDR3: TGTGCCAGTGACACCCTACTGGGGGATTCGAGCTCCTGGGACACTCGACAGATGTTTTTC.

Only one count was recorded for this clone. A read error likely explains this, since a far larger clone differs by one base. Other DNA sequences in this sample translate to the same CDR3. The chain recombines TRDV2 with TRDJ1; D is uncertain. The CDR3 totals 15 residues. V lost 0 bases, J lost 4 bases, and 14 bases lay in between. Germline V gene lookup returns CDR1 GEAIGNYY and CDR2 EKD. The CDR3 DNA is TGTGCCTGTGACACCAGAGCTGGTACTGACGATAAACTCATCTTT. It codes for CACDTRAGTDDKLIF.

As concerns this clone: A read error likely explains this, since a far larger clone differs by one base. J is TRDJ3 and V is TRDV2; D possibly corresponds to TRDD3 (5 bases). Germline CDR1 and CDR2: GEAIGNYY and EKD. There are 17 residues in the CDR3. The CDR3 nucleotides are TGTGCCTGTGACACCTGGGCGAGCTCCTGGGACACCCAACAGATGTTTTTC. Amino acid sequence: CACDTWASSWDTQQMFF.

Regarding this clone: This sequence is one base from a far larger clone and is likely a read error. The chain employs TRDV2 and TRDJ1, with TRDD3 identical over 10 bases. Germline V gives CDR1 GEAIGNYY, CDR2 EKD. The CDR3 runs 18 residues. CDR3 amino acids: CACDTVGGIRKYTDKHIF. For the CDR3, the DNA is TGTGCCTGTGATACTGTGGGGGGGATACGCAAGTACACCGATAAACACATCTTT.

About this clone: A much larger clone lies one base from this, so it may be a read error. This same CDR3 is encoded by further DNA sequences in the sample. The chain recombines TRDV2 with TRDJ3, with 8 bases identical to TRDD3. This CDR3 is built from 21 residues. Germline V gene sequence: CDR1 GEAIGNYY, CDR2 EKD. The CDR3 loop reads CACDTVLGATVSSWDTRQMFF. As DNA, the CDR3 is TGTGCCTGTGACACCGTACTGGGGGCCACTGTAAGCTCCTGGGACACTCGACAGATGTTTTTC.

This clone was recorded a few times. A read error likely explains this, since a far larger clone differs by one base. The V and J genes are TRDV2 and TRDJ1; 13 nucleotides match TRDD3. Germline-derived CDR1 and CDR2 are GEAIGNYY and EKD. CDR3 length: 16 residues. Here the CDR3 DNA reads TGTGCCTGTGACGTACTGGGGGATACGTACACCGTTAAACTCATCTTT. The encoded protein is CACDVLGDTYTVKLIF.

Turning to this clone: A far larger clone is off by one base, so a read error is likely. The chain carries TRDV2 and TRDJ3; 10 bases match TRDD3. This CDR3 contains 19 residues. Germline CDR1 is GEAIGNYY and CDR2 is EKD. CDR3 region: CAYDPLLGDRPWDTRQMFF. The CDR3 DNA reads as TGTGCCTATGACCCCTTACTGGGGGATCGTCCCTGGGACACCCGACAGATGTTTTTC.

Worth noting for this clone: Given a far larger clone just one base away, this is likely a sequencing read error. J is TRDJ1 and V is TRDV2; unclear D gene. The germline V gene encodes CDR1 GEAIGNYY and CDR2 EKD. V shed 0 bases and J shed 4 bases, with 14 bases lying between them. CDR3 length: 15 residues. CDR3 coding DNA: TGTGCCTGTGACACCCGAGCTGGTTCTGACGATAAACTCATCTTT. Translating gives CACDTRAGSDDKLIF.

With respect to this clone: It is likely a read error: a sequence one base away is far more abundant. This chain uses TRDV2 with TRDJ3; D might be TRDD3 (5 bases). Germline V gene lookup returns CDR1 GEAIGNYY and CDR2 EKD. Trimming left V 0 bases short and J 0 bases short, with 11 bases between. There are 18 residues in the CDR3. The CDR3 loop is CACDTWGTSSWDTRQMFF. The DNA for the CDR3 is TGTGCCTGTGACACCTGGGGAACGAGCTCCTGGGACACCCGACAGATGTTTTTC.

This clone ranks as large (0.1 to 1%). The chain joins TRDV2 to TRDJ1; D might be TRDD3 (6 bases). Trimming took off 0 bases at V and 2 bases at J, with 6 bases between the two ends. The germline V gene has CDR1 GEAIGNYY and CDR2 EKD. This CDR3 region has 13 residues. The CDR3, as DNA: TGTGCCTGTGACACCTGGGGGACCGATAAACTCATCTTT. Its translation: CACDTWGTDKLIF.

Remarks on this clone: A much larger clone differs from this one at a single base, so this may be a read error. This sample also contains other DNA sequences that code for the same CDR3. The chain links TRDV2 to TRDJ3, with a possible D match to TRDD3 (6 bases). Germline V gene lookup returns CDR1 GEAIGNYY and CDR2 EKD. The CDR3 runs to 18 residues. CDR3 protein: CACDTWGSSSWDTRQMFF. The DNA of the CDR3 is TGTGCCTGTGACACCTGGGGATCGAGCTCCTGGGACACTCGACAGATGTTTTTC.

In its sample, this clone was seen a few times. A much bigger clone sits one base away, suggesting this may be a read error. Other DNA sequences in the same sample also yield this CDR3. The chain carries TRDV2 and TRDJ3; 8 bases fit TRDD3. Germline V lookup: CDR1 GEAIGNYY, CDR2 EKD. The CDR3 loop spans 20 amino acids. CDR3 loop: CACDTGWGYPSSWDTRQMFF. For the CDR3, the DNA is TGTGCCTGTGACACCGGGTGGGGATACCCAAGCTCCTGGGACACTCGACAGATGTTTTTC.

This clone is judged medium-sized. A read error may explain this, as a much larger clone is one base away. Other DNA sequences in the sample encode the same CDR3. The chain uses TRDV2 and TRDJ3; 10 bases line up with TRDD3. The CDR3 is made up of 19 amino acids. Germline V gene sequence: CDR1 GEAIGNYY, CDR2 EKD. In DNA form, the CDR3 reads TGTGCCTGTGACACCGTTTTTGGGGGATACTCCTGGGACACTCGACAGATGTTTTTC. Translated: CACDTVFGGYSWDTRQMFF.

The table lists this clone with a count of one. The V call is TRDV2, the J call TRDJ1; D gene uncertain. Trimming removed 1 base at V and 4 bases at J, with 12 bases between. Germline V gene data show CDR1 as GEAIGNYY and CDR2 as EKD. The CDR3 spans 14 residues. Here the CDR3 DNA reads TGTGCCTGTGACACGTTGACGGGTGGCGATAAACTCATCTTT. It encodes CACDTLTGGDKLIF.

This clone was seen a few times. A read error is likely here: a far larger clone is one base away. This sample includes further DNA sequences coding for the same CDR3. The chain joins TRDV2 to TRDJ1; D is possibly TRDD3 (6 bases). The ends were cut back, 0 bases at V and 5 bases at J, with 18 bases in the middle. Germline lookup yields CDR1 GEAIGNYY and CDR2 EKD. This CDR3 contains 16 residues. In DNA, the CDR3 is TGTGCCTGTGACACCGGTATACTGGGCCTCACAGATAAACTCATCTTT. It yields the protein CACDTGILGLTDKLIF.

Worth noting for this clone: A read error is the likely source, as a far larger clone sits one nucleotide away. This chain uses TRDV2 with TRDJ1, with 8 positions matching TRDD3. Per germline, CDR1 GEAIGNYY and CDR2 EKD. The CDR3 contains 13 residues. This CDR3 is CACDTWGMDKRIF. CDR3 in DNA: TGTGCCTGTGACACCTGGGGGATGGATAAACGCATCTTT.

As for this clone: A far larger clone is just one base off, so this is likely a read error. The chain carries TRDV2 and TRDJ2; TRDD3 matches 9 bases. This CDR3 is built from 13 residues. Per the germline V gene, CDR1 is GEAIGNYY and CDR2 is EKD. CDR3 loop: CAWDTWGIAQLFF. In DNA, the CDR3 is TGTGCCTGGGACACCTGGGGGATAGCACAACTCTTCTTT.

By proportion, this clone is large. Other DNA sequences in the sample encode the same CDR3. The chain has TRDV2 and TRDJ2, with TRDD3 identical over 12 bases. This CDR3 contains 17 residues. V shed 0 bases and J 6 bases; nucleotides not matched to a gene: 7. The germline V gene encodes CDR1 GEAIGNYY and CDR2 EKD. The CDR3 loop is CACDTGWGIRGSAQLFF. CDR3 sequence (DNA): TGTGCCTGTGACACCGGCTGGGGGATACGCGGGTCAGCACAACTCTTCTTT.

Concerning this clone: It differs at one base from a far larger clone, so likely a read error. Distinct nucleotide sequences in the sample also encode this CDR3. V is TRDV2 and J is TRDJ3; 10 bases line up with TRDD3. CDR3 size: 20 residues. CDR1 and CDR2 (germline): GEAIGNYY, EKD. The CDR3 reads CACDVLGDSDGGWDTRQMFF. The DNA of the CDR3 is TGTGCCTGTGACGTACTGGGGGATTCCGACGGCGGCTGGGACACACGACAGATGTTTTTC.

A word on this clone: A far larger clone lies a single base away; this is likely a read error. The V call is TRDV2, the J call TRDJ3, with 10 positions matching TRDD3. The junction had 4 bases not matched to a gene; V was cut back by 3 bases and J by 0 bases. CDR3 size: 18 residues. Germline assignment: CDR1 GEAIGNYY and CDR2 EKD. CDR3 bases: TGTGCCTGTGACCCCGCTGGGGGATACTCCTGGGACACCCGACAGATGTTTTTC. This codes for CACDPAGGYSWDTRQMFF.

This clone was recorded once. A far larger clone lies a single base away; this is likely a read error. This chain joins TRDV2 and TRDJ3, with 9 positions matching TRDD3. Germline V lookup: CDR1 GEAIGNYY, CDR2 EKD. This CDR3 is 21 amino acids long. V dropped 1 base and J dropped 1; count of bases not matched to a gene: 13. The CDR3 region has the DNA TGTGCCTGTGACACACTACTGGGGGACACCAAGGCGTCCTGGGACACCCGACAGATGTTTTTC. Its protein product is CACDTLLGDTKASWDTRQMFF.

V and J are TRDV2 and TRDJ2, with 11 bases that match TRDD3. The V gene's germline CDR1 is GEAIGNYY and CDR2 EKD. With 0 bases clipped from V and 0 bases from J, the junction kept 2 bases outside the gene matches. CDR3 length: 17 amino acids. CDR3 bases: TGTGCCTGTGACACCCTACTGGGGGATACTTTGACAGCACAACTCTTCTTT. It translates to CACDTLLGDTLTAQLFF.

Concerning this clone itself: This may be a read error: a much more frequent sequence differs by one nucleotide. The chain joins TRDV2 to TRDJ3, with 11 bases that match TRDD3. CDR1 is GEAIGNYY and CDR2 is EKD in the germline V gene. The CDR3 runs 20 residues. CDR3 DNA sequence: TGTTCCTGTGACACCACCTATGGGGGATACGGCTCCTGGGACACCCGACAGATGTTTTTC. Translated: CSCDTTYGGYGSWDTRQMFF.

Relative to its sample, this clone is medium-sized. This sample includes further DNA sequences coding for the same CDR3. This sequence joins TRDV2 and TRDJ3; the match to TRDD3 covers 11 bases. The germline V gene encodes CDR1 GEAIGNYY and CDR2 EKD. The V and J ends lost 3 bases and 0 bases, in that order; junction bases with no gene match: 9. CDR3 length equals 20 residues. CDR3 sequence reads: CACDPILTGGYSWDTRQMFF. The CDR3 bases are TGTGCCTGTGACCCTATCCTTACTGGGGGATACTCCTGGGACACCCGACAGATGTTTTTC.